The 9 T cell receptor beta chains below come from one sample, sequenced in a study of beta chain features in type 1 diabetes. The entirety of the isolated RNA underwent reverse transcription, so expressed TCRB transcripts were sequenced. Some clones are missing from TCRdb's copy, which holds only in-frame ones; the method was immunoSEQ multiplex PCR. The sample comprises under 130,000 clones, around 30% of which are singletons, and approximately 0.5% rests with the top ten. Study outcomes and limitations: A moderate, significant TCRB CDR3 shortening appeared in type 1 diabetes across four CD4+ subsets.

For these receptors, no antigen is known. Sequenced: central memory CD4+ T cells from blood. The origin of the receptors is a young woman with type 1 diabetes.

The chain links TRBV27 to TRBJ2-5; 7 bases map to TRBD2. The CDR3 is 13 residues long. CDR1 is MNHEY, CDR2 SMNVEV, per germline (reference sequence). The junction had 3 bases not matched to a gene; V was cut back by 6 bases and J by 2 bases. CDR3 residues: CASRDSGQETQYF. The DNA for the CDR3 is TGTGCCAGCAGGGATAGCGGGCAAGAGACCCAGTACTTC.

This clone was counted only a few times. The J gene is TRBJ2-3, the V gene TRBV30; D possibly corresponds to TRBD1 (6 bases). In germline, CDR1 is GTSNPN, CDR2 SVGIG (reference sequence). The CDR3 spans 12 residues. V lost 4 bases, J lost 4 bases, and 9 bases lay in between. The CDR3, as DNA: TGTGCCTGGAACAGGGTGTCAGATACGCAGTATTTT. Translated: CAWNRVSDTQYF.

This clone was found a few times. CDR3 region: CASSVRGMVIPNQPQHF. CDR3 nucleotide sequence: TGTGCCAGCAGCGTACGAGGGATGGTCATTCCCAATCAGCCCCAGCATTTT. The genes are TRBV9 and TRBJ1-5, with no clear D. V lost 1 base to trimming and J lost 3 bases, with 17 bases between them. The CDR3 is made up of 17 amino acids. Germline CDR1 is SGDLS and CDR2 is YYNGEE.

This clone has just a few counts. The rearrangement links TRBV18 to TRBJ2-6; 7 bases map to TRBD1. The CDR3 contains 17 residues. The germline V gene has CDR1 KGHSH and CDR2 LQKENI. The V gene end was trimmed by 4 bases and the J gene end by 0 bases; junction bases not matched to a gene: 6. For the CDR3, the DNA is TGTGCCAGCTCACTTCTTGGACAGGACTCTGGGGCCAACGTCCTGACTTTC. Amino acid sequence: CASSLLGQDSGANVLTF.

The chain is built from TRBV7-8 and TRBJ2-7; no firm D call. CDR3 length equals 15 residues. CDR1 and CDR2 from the germline V gene are SGHVS and FQNEAQ. The V end was cut by 2 bases, the J end by 3 bases, with 14 bases between. Here the CDR3 reads CASSLSDTAGYEQYV. CDR3 coding DNA: TGTGCCAGCAGCTTATCAGACACCGCCGGCTACGAGCAGTACGTC.

The chain is built from TRBV19 and TRBJ1-5; 7 positions match TRBD1. This CDR3 region has 15 residues. CDR1 and CDR2 (germline): LNHDA, SQIVND (reference sequence). The V gene end was trimmed by 6 bases and the J gene end by 3 bases; junction bases not matched to a gene: 8. CDR3 protein: CASRLRDSYNQPQHF. DNA of the CDR3: TGTGCCAGTAGACTCCGGGACAGCTACAATCAGCCCCAGCATTTT. Looking up the rest from reference TRBV19 and TRBJ1-5 gives the full variable domain: DGGITQSPKYLFRKEGQNVTLSCEQNLNHDAMYWYRQDPGQGLRLIYYSQIVNDFQKGDIAEGYSVSREKKESFPLTVTSAQKNPTAFYLCASRLRDSYNQPQHFGDGTRLSIL.

The CDR3 nucleotides are TGTGCCACCAGCATCGGCGGGAGTTTGGACTACGAGCAGTACGTC. This gives the protein CATSIGGSLDYEQYV. The chain combines TRBV15 with TRBJ2-7; 7 positions agree with TRBD2. The V and J ends lost 4 bases and 3 bases, in that order; junction bases with no gene match: 9. The germline V gene has CDR1 LNHNV and CDR2 YYDKDF (reference sequence). CDR3 length: 15 residues.

The rearrangement joins TRBV18 to TRBJ2-3; the match to TRBD1 covers 7 bases. The CDR3 runs 16 residues. CDR1 and CDR2 (germline): KGHSH, LQKENI. The V segment lost 3 bases and the J segment 0 bases; nucleotides outside the gene matches: 6. The CDR3 sequence is CASSPMGTASTDTQYF. CDR3 sequence (DNA): TGTGCCAGCTCACCGATGGGGACAGCTAGCACAGATACGCAGTATTTT.

The gene calls are TRBV29-1 and TRBJ2-3; D unclear. Germline lookup yields CDR1 SQVTM and CDR2 ANQGSEA. V was trimmed by 6 bases and J by 0 bases, leaving 16 bases between them. The CDR3 runs 15 residues. As DNA, the CDR3 is TGCAGCGTCGTGTCGCAGGAACAGAGCACAGATACGCAGTATTTT. Its translation is CSVVSQEQSTDTQYF.